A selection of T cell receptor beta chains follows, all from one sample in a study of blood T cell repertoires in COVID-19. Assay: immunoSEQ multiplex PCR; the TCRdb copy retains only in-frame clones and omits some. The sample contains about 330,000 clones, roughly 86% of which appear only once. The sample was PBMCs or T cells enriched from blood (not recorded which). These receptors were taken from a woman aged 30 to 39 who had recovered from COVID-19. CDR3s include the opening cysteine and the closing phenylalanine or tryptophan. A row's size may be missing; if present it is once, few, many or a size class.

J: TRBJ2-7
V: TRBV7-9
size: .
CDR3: CASSSGTGFSSYEQYF

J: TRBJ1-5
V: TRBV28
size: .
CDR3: CASSFRGNGQPQHF

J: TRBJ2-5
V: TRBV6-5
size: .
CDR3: CASTFSGAGGETQYF

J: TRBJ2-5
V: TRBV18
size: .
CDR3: CASSPTTRTADKGTQYF

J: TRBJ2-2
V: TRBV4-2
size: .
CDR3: CASSQVSGQGTNTGELFF

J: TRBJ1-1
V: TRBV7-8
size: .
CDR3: CASSLDRAGNTEAFF

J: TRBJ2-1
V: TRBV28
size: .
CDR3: CASSFTTAGGYNEQFF

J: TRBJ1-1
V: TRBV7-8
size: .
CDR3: CASSLGGRENTEAFF

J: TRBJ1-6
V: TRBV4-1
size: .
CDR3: CASSLPGGNSPLHF

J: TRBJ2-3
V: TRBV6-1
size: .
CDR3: CASSESGWGLGDTQYF

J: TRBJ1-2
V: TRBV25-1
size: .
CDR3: CASSEYFGEYGYTF

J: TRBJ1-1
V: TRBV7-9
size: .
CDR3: CASREGSTEAFF

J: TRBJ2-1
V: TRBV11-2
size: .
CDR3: CASSFDLPGTSGASEQFF

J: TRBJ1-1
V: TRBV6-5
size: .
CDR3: CASRFGIPEAFF

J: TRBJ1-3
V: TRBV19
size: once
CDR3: CASRRNGAGGGNTIYF

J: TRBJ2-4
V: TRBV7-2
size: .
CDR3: CASSPGAALAKNIQYF

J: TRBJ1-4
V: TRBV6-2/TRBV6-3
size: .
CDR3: CASSYRGGPSNEKLFF